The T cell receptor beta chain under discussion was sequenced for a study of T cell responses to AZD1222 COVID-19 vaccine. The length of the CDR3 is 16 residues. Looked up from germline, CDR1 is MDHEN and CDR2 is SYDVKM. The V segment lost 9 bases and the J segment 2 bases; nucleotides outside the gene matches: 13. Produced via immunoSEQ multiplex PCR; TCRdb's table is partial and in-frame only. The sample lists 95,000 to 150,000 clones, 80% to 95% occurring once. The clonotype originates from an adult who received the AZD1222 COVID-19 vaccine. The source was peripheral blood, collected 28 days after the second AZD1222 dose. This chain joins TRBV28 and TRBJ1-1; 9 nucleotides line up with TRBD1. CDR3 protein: CASYSDRGGKNTEAFF. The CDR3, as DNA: TGTGCCAGTTACTCGGACAGGGGAGGGAAAAACACTGAAGCTTTCTTT.